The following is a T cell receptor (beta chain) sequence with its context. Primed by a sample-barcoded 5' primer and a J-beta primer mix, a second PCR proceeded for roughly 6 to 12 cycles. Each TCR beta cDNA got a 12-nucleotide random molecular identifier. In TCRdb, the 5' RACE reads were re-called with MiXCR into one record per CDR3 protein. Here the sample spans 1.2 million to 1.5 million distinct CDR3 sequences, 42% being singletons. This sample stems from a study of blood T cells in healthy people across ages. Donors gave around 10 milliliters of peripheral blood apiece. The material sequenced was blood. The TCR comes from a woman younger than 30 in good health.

CDR3 sequence: CASSPGGFGIYEQYF. Written as DNA, the CDR3 is TGTGCCAGCAGCCCCGGAGGGTTCGGGATCTACGAGCAGTACTTC. The chain combines TRBV3-1 with TRBJ2-5; possibly TRBD2 for D (6 bases). Judging by the DNA end, TRBJ2-7 fits better; the J call may be wrong. The CDR3 runs to 15 residues. The germline gives CDR1 LGHDT, CDR2 YNNKEL (reference sequence).